This T cell receptor (beta chain) was found in a study of blood T cell repertoires in COVID-19. Clones were sequenced by immunoSEQ multiplex PCR, and TCRdb holds only the in-frame ones, with some missing. The sample carries 110,000 to 150,000 clones, around 90% recorded once. This CDR3 is built from 17 residues. Germline V gene sequence: CDR1 SGHTA, CDR2 FQGTGA. Trimming at V came to 3 bases and at J to 2 bases, leaving 3 bases not matched to a gene. Sequencing was done on a sample of peripheral blood. V and J are TRBV7-3 and TRBJ2-2; 13 bases fit TRBD2. This sequence originates from a woman aged 80 or older with acute or convalescent COVID-19. Here the CDR3 reads CASSFGLAGVNTGELFF. CDR3 DNA: TGTGCCAGCAGCTTCGGACTAGCGGGGGTAAACACCGGGGAGCTGTTTTTT.